The clone carrying this T cell receptor beta chain came up a few times. Its cognate antigen is unknown. The V end was cut by 4 bases, the J end by 3 bases, with 4 bases between. The CDR3 has 11 amino acids. Germline V gene data show CDR1 as ENHRY and CDR2 as SYGVKD. The data originate from a study of identical twins. MiXCR was run by TCRdb on the 5' RACE reads, yielding one entry per CDR3 protein. The sample yields 300,000 to 400,000 distinct CDR3 sequences, roughly 9% seen once. Study results and limitations: Insertions were fewer in abundant cord blood beta clonotypes, whereas memory repertoires showed none of this pattern. Invariant MAIT and iNKT cells may have partly biased zero-insertion analyses. Twins shared beta out-of-frame sequences in excess, but this excess was weaker.

The J gene is TRBJ2-7, the V gene TRBV10-3; no reliable D call. This clonotype was sampled from a woman aged 45-59 years in good health. The sequenced sample was naive T cells sorted from blood. The CDR3 DNA follows: TGTGCCATCAGTGGGAACTACGAGCAGTACTTC. This sequence encodes CAISGNYEQYF.